The 20 T cell receptor beta chains below all came from one sample that was sequenced in a study of T cell changes during pregnancy in multiple sclerosis. Sequenced by immunoSEQ multiplex PCR; TCRdb stores in-frame clones only, minus some. The repertoire consists of tens of thousands of clones, with under 95% occurring once and the leading ten covering 3.3%. The material was peripheral blood, obtained in the first trimester of pregnancy. These receptors came from a female donor in good health, enrolled as a control in a pregnancy study.

V gene TRBV9 combines with J gene TRBJ2-2; unclear D gene. V lost 3 bases to trimming and J lost 4 bases, with 10 bases between them. The CDR3 covers 14 residues. CDR1 and CDR2 (germline): SGDLS, YYNGEE. The CDR3 spells CASSARAATGELFF. DNA of the CDR3: TGTGCCAGCAGCGCGAGAGCCGCCACCGGGGAGCTGTTTTTT.

The gene calls are TRBV6-6 and TRBJ2-1; the D is unclear. With 8 bases removed from V and 6 bases from J, the gap between germline ends came to 17 bases. CDR1 MNHNY and CDR2 SVGAGI come from the germline V gene (reference sequence). This CDR3 has 14 amino acids. The CDR3 protein is CASCDNPSPNEQFF. Written as DNA, the CDR3 is TGTGCCAGCTGTGACAATCCCTCCCCCAATGAGCAGTTCTTC.

The chain is built from TRBV5-1 and TRBJ1-4, with a possible D match to TRBD1 (5 bases). Looked up from germline, CDR1 is SGHRS and CDR2 is YFSETQ. V shed 4 bases and J shed 8 bases, with 15 bases lying between them. CDR3 length: 14 amino acids. In DNA, the CDR3 is TGCGCCAGCAGCAACGCCCAGGGCCACGAAAAACTGTTTTTT. This sequence encodes CASSNAQGHEKLFF.

A note on this clone: Distinct nucleotide sequences in the sample also encode this CDR3. The chain is built from TRBV7-9 and TRBJ1-3, with 8 bases lining up with TRBD1. Germline V gene lookup returns CDR1 SEHNR and CDR2 FQNEAQ (reference sequence). This CDR3 comprises 15 residues. V trimming: 4 bases; J trimming: 0 bases; junction bases outside the gene matches: 2. CDR3 sequence reads: CASSSTGGSGNTIYF. The CDR3 bases are TGTGCCAGCAGCTCTACAGGGGGCTCTGGAAACACCATATATTTT.

The chain couples TRBV6-1 to TRBJ2-3; D remains ambiguous. Per the germline V gene, CDR1 is MNHNS and CDR2 is SASEGT. Trimming took 3 bases from V and 4 from J, leaving 8 bases between them. The CDR3 totals 13 residues. In nucleotides, the CDR3 is TGTGCCAGCAGTGAGAACAACGCAGATACGCAGTATTTT. Translated, it gives CASSENNADTQYF.

This chain uses TRBV6-5 with TRBJ1-2, with 8 bases lining up with TRBD1. With V trimmed by 6 bases and J by 4 bases, 7 bases remained unmatched. This CDR3 contains 14 residues. Germline V gene lookup returns CDR1 MNHEY and CDR2 SVGAGI. The CDR3: CASSPGGASYGYTF. The CDR3, as DNA: TGTGCCAGCAGCCCAGGGGGCGCGAGCTATGGCTACACCTTC.

The rearrangement links TRBV7-3 to TRBJ2-3; 14 bases match TRBD2. Trimming at V came to 1 base and at J to 0 bases, leaving 6 bases not matched to a gene. The CDR3 spans 19 residues. Germline V gene data show CDR1 as SGHTA and CDR2 as FQGTGA. CDR3 loop: CASSLMATSGGGSTDTQYF. The CDR3 nucleotides are TGTGCCAGCAGCTTAATGGCGACTAGCGGGGGGGGGAGCACAGATACGCAGTATTTT.

This chain uses TRBV5-6 with TRBJ2-7, with a weak D call TRBD1 (5 bases). CDR3 length equals 15 residues. Germline CDR1 and CDR2: SGHDT and YYEEEE. The ends were cut back, 4 bases at V and 6 bases at J, with 20 bases in the middle. The CDR3: CASSLQGVNAAEQYF. The CDR3 DNA is TGTGCCAGCAGCCTCCAAGGGGTAAACGCGGCCGAGCAGTACTTC. Combining the CDR3 with reference TRBV5-6 and TRBJ2-7 gives the whole variable domain DAGVTQSPTHLIKTRGQQVTLRCSPKSGHDTVSWYQQALGQGPQFIFQYYEEEERQRGNFPDRFSGHQFPNYSSELNVNALLLGDSALYLCASSLQGVNAAEQYFGPGTRLTVT.

V gene TRBV5-4 combines with J gene TRBJ1-2; no clear D gene. Trimming left V 6 bases short and J 0 bases short, with 12 bases between. The CDR3 length is 14 residues. Looked up from germline, CDR1 is SGHNT and CDR2 is YYREEE (reference sequence). The CDR3 DNA is TGTGCCAGCACCGTTGACACCACTAACTATGGCTACACCTTC. Amino acids: CASTVDTTNYGYTF.

V usage is TRBV7-6 and J usage is TRBJ2-1; D perhaps matches TRBD2 (6 bases). In germline, CDR1 is SGHVS, CDR2 FNYEAQ. V was cut by 2 bases and J by 3 bases, with 14 bases left in between. The CDR3 runs to 16 residues. CDR3 residues: CASSLNRWEVYNEQFF. CDR3 sequence (DNA): TGTGCCAGCAGCTTAAATAGGTGGGAGGTCTACAATGAGCAGTTCTTC.

The chain joins TRBV12-5 to TRBJ2-1; D is perhaps TRBD2 (7 bases). Germline V lookup: CDR1 LGHNT, CDR2 FRNRAP. The CDR3 length is 15 residues. With 5 bases removed from V and 2 bases from J, the gap between germline ends came to 13 bases. The CDR3 nucleotides read TGTGCTAGTGGTCTGGGGGGGACACCCTACAATGAGCAGTTCTTC. Amino acid sequence: CASGLGGTPYNEQFF.

The rearrangement uses TRBV6-5 and TRBJ2-7; 8 nucleotides match TRBD1. The CDR3 extends over 14 amino acids. The V segment lost 5 bases and the J segment 4 bases; nucleotides outside the gene matches: 7. Looked up from germline, CDR1 is MNHEY and CDR2 is SVGAGI. The CDR3 reads CASSRQGWEYEQYF. The CDR3 nucleotides read TGTGCCAGCAGTCGACAGGGGTGGGAATACGAGCAGTACTTC.

The V gene is TRBV30, the J gene TRBJ1-2, with a weak D call TRBD1 (5 bases). Trimming cost V 1 base and J 7 bases, with 10 bases left between them. The CDR3 sequence is 12 residues long. Germline assignment: CDR1 GTSNPN and CDR2 SVGIG (reference sequence). CDR3 amino acids: CAWSDRLGGYTF. The CDR3 DNA sequence: TGTGCCTGGAGTGACAGGTTGGGTGGCTACACCTTC.

The chain couples TRBV5-1 to TRBJ2-5; TRBD2 matches at 8 bases. Germline trimming cut 0 bases from V and 5 bases from J; bases unmatched to any gene: 9. The CDR3 is 16 residues long. Germline V lookup: CDR1 SGHRS, CDR2 YFSETQ. CDR3 region: CASSLARGLVGETQYF. DNA for the CDR3: TGCGCCAGCAGCTTGGCCCGGGGACTAGTCGGGGAGACCCAGTACTTC.

This sequence joins TRBV25-1 and TRBJ2-2; TRBD1 aligns across 9 bases. CDR3 length: 18 residues. After removal of 3 bases from V and 2 bases from J, the junction contained 10 bases not matched to a gene. CDR1 is MGHDK and CDR2 is SYGVNS in the germline V gene. This CDR3 reads CASSDGRTGALNTGELFF. CDR3 DNA: TGTGCCAGCAGTGACGGCAGGACAGGGGCCCTAAACACCGGGGAGCTGTTTTTT.

V usage is TRBV13 and J usage is TRBJ2-3; D remains ambiguous. Germline-derived CDR1 and CDR2 are PRHDT and FYEKMQ (reference sequence). V lost 4 bases, J lost 3 bases, and 11 bases lay in between. The CDR3 extends over 14 amino acids. The CDR3 here is CASSSTERTDTQYF. In DNA form, the CDR3 reads TGTGCCAGCAGCTCAACTGAACGGACAGATACGCAGTATTTT.

This clone turned up a few times. This chain uses TRBV13 with TRBJ1-1; D is ambiguous. The CDR3 has 13 residues. Trimming left V 5 bases short and J 5 bases short, with 12 bases between. Germline CDR1 and CDR2: PRHDT and FYEKMQ (reference sequence). This CDR3 is CASSPYRGTEAFF. The CDR3 DNA reads as TGTGCCAGCAGCCCTTATCGGGGTACTGAAGCTTTCTTT.

V gene TRBV5-8 combines with J gene TRBJ2-6; possibly TRBD1 for D (5 bases). The V end lost 0 bases, the J end lost 2 bases, and 12 bases lay between the germline ends. This CDR3 comprises 17 residues. Per germline, CDR1 SGHTS and CDR2 YDEGEE. The DNA for the CDR3 is TGTGCCAGCAGCTTGGGGGGTACAGGAACTGGGGCCAACGTCCTGACTTTC. It yields the protein CASSLGGTGTGANVLTF.

The rearrangement uses TRBV7-9 and TRBJ1-4, with 10 bases identical to TRBD1. The CDR3 totals 14 residues. Germline V gene data show CDR1 as SEHNR and CDR2 as FQNEAQ (reference sequence). V dropped 5 bases and J dropped 7; count of bases not matched to a gene: 4. As DNA, the CDR3 is TGTGCCAGCAGCCGGACAGGGGGTAGTGAAAAACTGTTTTTT. It encodes CASSRTGGSEKLFF.

This clone is a singleton in its sample. The CDR3 protein is CSVDGLAGVTDTQYF. The CDR3 coding sequence is TGCAGCGTTGATGGGCTAGCGGGTGTCACAGATACGCAGTATTTT. The chain uses TRBV29-1 and TRBJ2-3, with 8 bases matching TRBD2. V dropped 3 bases and J dropped 2; count of bases not matched to a gene: 7. This CDR3 has 15 residues. From germline, CDR1 is SQVTM and CDR2 ANQGSEA.